This is a list of T cell receptor beta chains from one sample in a study of T cells after yellow fever vaccination. MiXCR, applied by TCRdb to the 5' RACE reads, yields one record per CDR3 protein. The data show over 8,000 distinct CDR3 sequences, with 4.5% to 5.5% seen just once and around 1.6% held by the top ten. Sequences were derived from PBMCs, either bulk or a sorted T-cell subset (CD4+, CD8+, memory, or dextramer-sorted; not recorded which), sampled around 15 days after the first yellow fever vaccination. The receptor source for this set is a man between 18 and 29 years old who received the YFV17D yellow fever vaccine. CDR3s include the opening cysteine and the closing phenylalanine or tryptophan. Each record gives: J gene, V gene, clone size, CDR3 protein. Clone size is given for some rows only: seen once, a few or many times, or a class if the clone is expanded.

>TRBJ2-1|TRBV5-1|many
CASSLGDRGLDNEQFF
>TRBJ1-2|TRBV18|many
CASSPSGTGMLASYGYTF
>TRBJ2-1|TRBV10-3|many
CAITGGPYNEQFF
>TRBJ1-1|TRBV19|many
CASLNFAGLGNTEAFF
>TRBJ1-6|TRBV11-2|many
CASGTGVASPLHF
>TRBJ1-2|TRBV12-3/TRBV12-4|many
CASSRTGGFSRRGYTF
>TRBJ2-5|TRBV18|many
CASSPPDTGGETQYF
>TRBJ1-6|TRBV5-5|many
CASSLGQGDSPLHF
>TRBJ1-2|TRBV7-2|many
CASSETGINYGYTF
>TRBJ1-2|TRBV12-3/TRBV12-4|medium-sized
CASSWGREGGYTF
>TRBJ1-1|TRBV28|many
CASSRPTGPSNTEAFF
>TRBJ2-7|TRBV6-5|many
CASSYGTGGRQQYF
>TRBJ1-1|TRBV20-1|many
CSAPDRRMTEAFF
>TRBJ2-3|TRBV5-1|many
CASRGRPGVDTQYF
>TRBJ2-1|TRBV5-1|medium-sized
CASSLMSGENEQFF
>TRBJ2-3|TRBV5-1|many
CASSPTPGVTDTQYF
>TRBJ2-2|TRBV3-1|NA
CASTKHLAGGETGELFF
>TRBJ1-4|TRBV4-2|medium-sized
CASSQETANEKLFF
>TRBJ2-6|TRBV20-1|many
CSAPTAPGANVLTF
>TRBJ1-2|TRBV19|many
CASSRGQRFNYGYTF
>TRBJ1-5|TRBV28|many
CASSTGQWSQHF
>TRBJ1-5|TRBV12-3/TRBV12-4|medium-sized
CASSNALTGTGNQPQHF
>TRBJ2-3|TRBV5-5|many
CASSGLAGGTTDTQYF
>TRBJ2-7|TRBV7-3|medium-sized
CASSLVGSAEQYF
>TRBJ1-3|TRBV13|NA
CASSLGRGELYHSGNTIYF
>TRBJ1-1|TRBV7-2|many
CASSFWSGRTEAFF
>TRBJ1-4|TRBV5-1|many
CASSPLTGIEEKLFF
>TRBJ2-3|TRBV12-3/TRBV12-4|many
CASITGGAADTQYF
>TRBJ2-1|TRBV27|many
CASSFSGAASHPSYNEQFF
>TRBJ2-5|TRBV29-1|medium-sized
CSVDSTGQETQYF
>TRBJ2-3|TRBV5-1|few
CASSLGTSGADTQYF
>TRBJ2-2|TRBV5-1|medium-sized
CASSRSLSGAGTGELFF
>TRBJ2-5|TRBV5-1|medium-sized
CASTGTEETQYF
>TRBJ1-3|TRBV5-1|many
CASSLGDPGNTIYF
>TRBJ2-2|TRBV3-1|NA
CASTKLSGPANTGELFF
>TRBJ2-2|TRBV20-1|many
CSARVAANTGELFF
>TRBJ2-3|TRBV9|medium-sized
CASSIQDTQYF
>TRBJ2-7|TRBV20-1|medium-sized
CSARMSTSGTYEQYF
>TRBJ1-2|TRBV5-8|many
CASSTQFPFNYGYTF
>TRBJ1-1|TRBV11-3|NA
CASSHGTMNTEAFF
>TRBJ1-1|TRBV12-3/TRBV12-4|many
CASAPGGGRNTEAFF
>TRBJ2-1|TRBV5-5|many
CASSLGQGVYEQFF
>TRBJ1-1|TRBV20-1|many
CSASGGLNTEAFF
>TRBJ2-7|TRBV29-1|medium-sized
CSVGTDSYEQYF
>TRBJ2-3|TRBV6-2/TRBV6-3|many
CASSYGGGRLLRTDTQYF
>TRBJ2-7|TRBV5-1|medium-sized
CASSSIRDRGNGEQYF
>TRBJ2-1|TRBV10-1|medium-sized
CASSESQGKQFF
>TRBJ1-4|TRBV6-5|medium-sized
CASSYYRGVGSGEKLFF
>TRBJ2-5|TRBV3-1|medium-sized
CASSPGRRKETQYF
>TRBJ2-3|TRBV20-1|many
CSARAGLAGGQQQADTQYF
>TRBJ2-1|TRBV12-3/TRBV12-4|many
CASTPGQGGHEQFF
>TRBJ1-1|TRBV3-1|NA
CASSTIANTEAFF
>TRBJ2-7|TRBV30|medium-sized
CAWTPGARYEQYF
>TRBJ1-2|TRBV7-8|many
CASSLMVGQGTFGYTF
>TRBJ1-1|TRBV20-1|many
CSARVGGANTEAFF
>TRBJ2-5|TRBV5-6|medium-sized
CASSTVREGQETQYF
>TRBJ2-4|TRBV7-9|medium-sized
CASSPLFARAKNIQYF
>TRBJ2-4|TRBV7-9|many
CASSASGGLAKNIQYF
>TRBJ2-2|TRBV7-6|many
CASSLDRGRAENTGELFF
>TRBJ2-7|TRBV5-1|many
CASSILTSVDYEQYF